This T cell receptor beta chain was recovered during a study of vaccination and CD4 T cells after COVID-19. Study overall: Convalescent patients, SARS-CoV-2 positive by nasal swab PCR, comprised under 10 mild cases and one severe case. Post-vaccine specimens were obtained a median 72 days after dose two (range 14 to 241).

From germline, CDR1 is MNHNS and CDR2 SASEGT. This CDR3 spans 16 amino acids. Trimming removed 8 bases from V and 2 bases from J, with 19 bases in between. Noted treatment: approximately nine-day PBMC culture with coronavirus spike peptide pools or control peptides (ViraFEST assay). Cultured CD4+ T-cell DNA underwent Oncomine TCR Beta short-read sequencing. TCRdb re-analysed the PCR reads in MiXCR, keeping a single row per CDR3 protein. The repertoire holds 15,000 or so distinct CDR3 sequences, with 40% to 60% as singletons. A word on this clonotype: Its matching antigen is unknown.

The sequencing here drew on cultured CD4+ T cells from blood, taken after SARS-CoV-2 vaccination. This TCR was sampled from a human donor with COVID-19. V and J are TRBV6-1 and TRBJ1-5; unclear D gene. The DNA of the CDR3 is TGTGCCAGCGGACCAGCCCCGCACAAAGGCAATCAGCCCCAGCATTTT. It encodes CASGPAPHKGNQPQHF.